This T cell receptor (beta chain) was retrieved from a study of cytomegalovirus exposure and HLA in healthy donors (dated by TCRdb to the late 2010s). About the study as a whole: An earlier analysis of roughly 570 of the donors reported 276 Gb of sequence data and 90 million to 120 million unique TCR beta sequences obtained from about 200 million T cells. An early release covering more than 500 HLA-typed donors comprised roughly 300 gigabases of sequencing data and around 80 million unique TCR sequences. The genetic ancestry cluster associated with self-reported Caucasian donors included 81% of the roughly 380 genotyped donors. The study aimed to test whether cataloging public T cell receptors could reveal signatures of past pathogen exposure. The study profiled the T cell repertoires of about 640 subjects by immunosequencing and related them to cytomegalovirus serostatus. Along with the approximately 700-subject first cohort, a separate validation cohort of 120 different subjects was used. The study combined high-throughput TCR immunosequencing, statistical association of individual TCRs with disease status, and machine learning to predict cytomegalovirus infection status. A later analysis re-analyzed previously published TCR beta repertoires from roughly 690 donors and added high-resolution HLA genotyping to study TCR occurrence patterns. In the later analysis, no new phenotypic data were used to find candidate immune exposures; instead, reliance was placed on TCR beta sequences and their occurrence across donors. In an earlier analysis of around 540 of the donors, high-throughput TCR beta sequencing was used to judge whether each TCR beta V gene segment behaved as functional or pseudogenic. Donor age, sex, ethnicity and CMV serostatus were collected together with the repertoire data. Genome-wide SNP genotypes for about three fifths of the 666 donors were used in a later genetic analysis, which treated that subset as a discovery cohort. All discovery cohort repertoires had been generated on a single sequencing platform. Both class I and class II loci were covered by HLA typing, at four-digit resolution. Typing coverage varied by locus: about 620-640 donors for A, B, C, DRB1 and DQB1; more than 500 for DQA1; around 570 for DPA1; roughly 470 for DPB1. Because of strong linkage in the cohort, 4 to 6 DR-DQ haplotypes were treated as single units for association and clustering. Among about 410 genotyped donors of the cohort, an average of approximately 220,000 unique TCR beta nucleotide sequences was sequenced per donor, of which about 18% were non-productive. Overall study outcomes, separate from this receptor: According to a later analysis, parvovirus B19, influenza, CMV and Epstein-Barr virus appeared linked to several top co-occurrence clusters. While some public TCRs were present in many individuals, most TCR sequences turned up only very rarely across donors. Because some donors lacked HLA typing at each locus, the association tests relied only on the typed subset. The classifier was reported to diagnose cytomegalovirus status with high specificity and sensitivity in both the original and validation cohorts. A further reported finding was that TCR beta sequences accurately predicted the HLA-A and HLA-B alleles for most subjects in the first cohort. A total of 150 or so TCR beta chains were listed by the study as associated with cytomegalovirus. According to a later analysis, most CMV-associated TCR beta chains appeared to be HLA-restricted, and the HLA associations seemed to be driven largely by CMV exposure. Strong co-occurrence of HLA alleles, especially DR and DQ, made assigning TCR associations to individual alleles difficult. The 87-base-pair reads could not distinguish some IMGT-functional V segments, including TRBV6-2 and TRBV6-3, so those segments were excluded. Broadly in line with IMGT annotations, most TCR beta V segments showed up in productive rearrangements about 90% or about 30% of the time in an earlier analysis of 450 to 600 of the donors. A later analysis found that HLA-associated TCR beta chains were more clonally expanded and had lower generation probabilities than equally common non-associated chains. A later genetic analysis associated a missense DCLRE1C variant with V-gene and J-gene trimming of TCR beta chains, and an independent cohort replicated the association. Roughly uniform sequencing depth across donors was assumed in presence/absence analyses, although this assumption may not hold. Three of the identified cytomegalovirus-associated TCR beta chains were confirmed in vitro to be specific for cytomegalovirus antigens. The only immune exposure information available for the cohort was CMV serostatus. A later analysis associated about 17,000 TCR beta sequences with specific HLA alleles at a false discovery rate of 0.05. In a later analysis, the rate of TCR association differed among HLA loci, with DRB1 alleles having the most associated TCRs and HLA-C alleles having the fewest. Correlated functional status among segregating V segments might reflect linkage disequilibrium, but an unknown experimental factor could not be ruled out. This cohort had only TCR beta chains sequenced, and the lack of alpha or paired-chain data limited which features could be detected. According to the authors, the approach could potentially be generalized to other disease states and immunological phenotypes. A cluster of highly shared sequence variants was judged likely to be a technical artifact of the sequencing pipeline. In a later genetic analysis, fewer N-insertions in productive TCRs were reported among donors in an Asian-associated ancestry cluster than the roughly 710-donor mean. Over 15 rarely observed V segments, including chromosome 9 orphons, were excluded from the earlier analysis of about 610 of the donors because counts were too low.

Libraries were built with the immunoSEQ multiplex PCR assay. The multiplex PCR relied on a mix of 60 forward primers for TCR Vbeta segments and 13 reverse primers for TCR Jbeta segments. Amplification of the CDR3 region of rearranged TCR beta genes was performed with a multiplex PCR assay on genomic DNA. The amplified TCR beta libraries were sequenced on the Illumina HiSeq System as 87-base-pair reads. The authors' pipeline ran thus. Across the 500 to 750 repertoires, a later analysis counted around 80 million unique TCR beta chains, approximately 10 million of which were shared by at least two donors. Raw reads were error-corrected and collapsed into unique sequences by a nearest-neighbor algorithm in which closely related sequences were merged to remove PCR and sequencing errors. V, D and J gene segments were assigned by aligning CDR3 sequences to IMGT reference sequences. For a sequence to be retained, a match of at least six nucleotides to both a V gene segment and a J gene segment was required. A rearrangement was called productive if the CDR3 had no stop codons and remained in frame with V and J, and every other rearrangement was called non-productive. CDR3 was defined according to IMGT convention as the region running from the second conserved V-encoded cysteine to the conserved J-encoded phenylalanine. Sequences without an unambiguous match to a single V gene segment were excluded from the earlier analysis of 500 to 700 of the donors. In an earlier analysis of approximately 590 of the donors, V segments were called functional above 56.7% productive rearrangements and were called segregating when the between-donor standard deviation exceeded 5%. A statistical classification framework was built for diagnosing cytomegalovirus status from the catalog of TCR beta chain sequences. In a later analysis, TCR nucleotide sequences were compared against IMGT/GENE-DB human TR gene sequences so that V and J genes could be assigned. Using the TCRdist pipeline, a later analysis assigned CDR3 sequences along with most-parsimonious VDJ recombination scenarios. In a later analysis, each TCR beta chain was defined by its CDR3 amino acid sequence together with its V-gene family, and reads without a unique V-gene family were excluded. A later analysis removed 592 highly shared, low-generation-probability nucleotide sequences to deal with suspected cross-contamination and a sequencing artifact. In a later analysis, a clonal expansion index was calculated for each public chain from normalized within-repertoire ranks of inferred template counts. Generation probabilities in a later analysis came from a VDJ recombination model fitted to out-of-frame rearrangements, and those results were checked against IGoR. Hypergeometric tests were used in a later analysis to score TCR-TCR, TCR-HLA and TCR-CMV co-occurrence, with a repertoire-size bias correction applied to the TCR pairs. A later analysis estimated false discovery rates by permuting HLA or CMV assignments 20 times. In a later analysis, co-occurring TCRs were grouped with DBSCAN, and TCRdist sequence similarity was added when clustering was performed within HLA-allele-positive subsets. For co-occurrence clustering, repertoires with fewer than 30,000 or more than 120,000 public chains were excluded, along with four or five repertoires with anomalous nucleotide sharing. TCRdb took this table from immuneACCESS and kept in-frame rearrangements with V and J called. Such tables lack part of the clones; where checked against another copy, unresolved V genes explain under half of the gap, and the rest is unexplained. The V and J calls and clone size come from that table; D and trimming were worked out from the DNA. The sample data list 150,000 to 200,000 clones, and around 80% of these were observed just once. The ten top clones hold approximately 4.1% of the sample.

The CDR3, from cysteine to phenylalanine, totals 14 residues. Just the 42-base CDR3 DNA is kept, in frame starting at base 1. In the germline V gene, CDR1 corresponds to MNHNS and CDR2 to SASEGT. V sheds 2 bases and J sheds 5 bases, leaving 9 bases between their ends. Notes on this clone: Its cognate antigen has yet to be identified. It has no much larger one-base neighbor in the sample; base qualities were not kept.

The cohort comprised around 690 healthy bone marrow donors. All cohort members were sampled while nominally healthy, although unrecorded immune exposures were likely present. The donor was CMV seropositive and belonged to the group of 250 to 300 seropositive cohort members. Every donor gave a peripheral blood sample, and the peripheral blood mononuclear cells from that sample were used for TCR beta sequencing. The Qiagen DNeasy Blood Extraction Kit was used to extract genomic DNA from the blood cell samples. Recombination connected TRBV6-1 to TRBJ2-2; possibly the D gene is TRBD1, per 6 matching bases. What was sequenced was PBMCs. This receptor was taken from a woman aged 45-65 years in good health and CMV-seropositive. The CDR3 protein is CASSENRATGELFF. The nucleotide sequence reads TGTGCCAGCAGTGAAAACAGGGCGACCGGGGAGCTGTTTTTT.